There are a few counts of the clone carrying this T cell receptor (beta chain). Its antigen is not known. Germline V gene sequence: CDR1 ENHRY, CDR2 SYGVKD. V was clipped by 8 bases and J by 7 bases; unmatched bases: 9. The length of the CDR3 is 13 residues. These data are taken from a study of beta chain features in type 1 diabetes. Study conclusions and caveats: TCRB CDR3 length was moderately but significantly reduced in all four CD4+ subsets of Type 1 diabetes patients.

Expressed TCRB transcripts were sequenced, since all the RNA that had been isolated was reverse transcribed. Data came from immunoSEQ multiplex PCR; TCRdb stores just in-frame clones and leaves some out. The sample carries roughly 340,000 clones, over 10% recorded once. This TCR was sampled from a woman younger than 35 with type 1 diabetes. The material sequenced was naive CD4+ T cells from blood. V gene TRBV10-3 combines with J gene TRBJ2-7; 9 nucleotides match TRBD1. CDR3 in amino acids: CAIGGTGFGEQYF. DNA of the CDR3: TGTGCCATCGGAGGGACAGGGTTTGGGGAGCAGTACTTC.